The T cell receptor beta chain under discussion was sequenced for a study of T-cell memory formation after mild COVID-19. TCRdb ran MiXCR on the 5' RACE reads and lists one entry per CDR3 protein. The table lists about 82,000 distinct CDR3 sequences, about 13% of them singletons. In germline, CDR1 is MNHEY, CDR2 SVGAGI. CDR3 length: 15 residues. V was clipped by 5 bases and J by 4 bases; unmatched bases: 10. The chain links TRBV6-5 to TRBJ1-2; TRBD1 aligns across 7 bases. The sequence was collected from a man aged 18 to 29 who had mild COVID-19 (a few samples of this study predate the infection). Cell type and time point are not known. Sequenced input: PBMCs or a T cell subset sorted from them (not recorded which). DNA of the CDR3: TGTGCCAGCAGTCACCGGGCAGGGGGGACCTATGGCTACACCTTC. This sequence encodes CASSHRAGGTYGYTF.